These 21 T cell receptor beta chains share one sample of origin, sequenced in a study of early T cells in non-severe SARS-CoV-2 infection (dated by TCRdb to about 2021). The library was prepared using 5' RACE. The sequencing machine was a NextSeq 500. TCRdb reprocessing: public reads trimmed at Q25 with fastp, clones called with MiXCR, in-frame beta chains kept. Identical CDR3 proteins give one entry, which carries the most common genes and DNA. A total of tens of thousands of distinct CDR3 sequences appear in this sample, 6% to 8.5% of them only once. The ten largest clones add up to about 3.8% of the sample. Sequenced input: whole blood. The receptors were gathered from an adult who was a healthcare worker with PCR-confirmed SARS-CoV-2 infection or an uninfected control (not recorded which).

The chain combines TRBV29-1 with TRBJ2-7, with TRBD2 matching over 10 bases. This CDR3 region has 14 residues. The trim removed 6 bases at V and 1 base at J, leaving 6 bases unmatched. Germline loops: CDR1 SQVTM, CDR2 ANQGSEA. CDR3 DNA sequence: TGCAGCGTGGGACTACTAGCGGGGTCCTACGAGCAGTACTTC. Amino acids: CSVGLLAGSYEQYF.

This clonotype was seen a handful of times. The chain is built from TRBV6-6 and TRBJ1-2; D is unclear. CDR1 and CDR2 (germline): MNHNY, SVGAGI (reference sequence). The CDR3 is 13 residues long. V was pared by 4 bases and J by 8 bases, with 14 bases between. The CDR3 region has the DNA TGTGCCAGCAGTTCCCCCCTGGTTCGGGGCTACACCTTC. Its protein product is CASSSPLVRGYTF.

This clonotype was detected many times. The chain uses TRBV2 and TRBJ1-5, with 8 bases matching TRBD1. V gave up 5 bases and J gave up 5 bases; unmatched junction bases: 2. CDR1 is SNHLY, CDR2 FYNNEI, per germline. The CDR3 extends over 13 amino acids. CDR3 nucleotides: TGTGCCAGCAGTTTACAGGGGGATCAGCCCCAGCATTTT. This encodes CASSLQGDQPQHF.

The sample holds a few counts of this clonotype. The rearrangement joins TRBV7-8 to TRBJ2-1; possible D gene TRBD1, 6 bases. This CDR3 is 15 amino acids long. CDR1 and CDR2 from the germline V gene are SGHVS and FQNEAQ. V was shortened by 5 bases and J by 4 bases, with 15 bases between the two germline ends. CDR3 sequence reads: CASSPRTEIYNEQFF. CDR3 bases: TGTGCCAGCAGCCCGCGGACAGAGATTTACAATGAGCAGTTCTTC.

This clonotype turned up a few times. The CDR3 sequence: CASSLRGTSYEQYF. The CDR3 bases are TGTGCCAGCAGCTTGAGGGGTACTTCCTACGAGCAGTACTTC. V usage is TRBV5-4 and J usage is TRBJ2-7, with a tentative D call TRBD1 (5 bases). The germline V gene encodes CDR1 SGHNT and CDR2 YYREEE (reference sequence). The CDR3 contains 14 residues. V lost 1 base, J lost 1 base, and 9 bases lay in between.

This clonotype was counted a few times. This chain connects TRBV6-5 to TRBJ2-7; the match to TRBD1 covers 9 bases. CDR3 length: 13 amino acids. Germline V gives CDR1 MNHEY, CDR2 SVGAGI. V gave up 8 bases and J gave up 4 bases; unmatched junction bases: 6. The CDR3 coding sequence is TGTGCCAGCGCCCGGGACAGGGAGTACGAGCAGTACTTC. Amino acids: CASARDREYEQYF.

This clonotype turned up a few times. This chain links TRBV19 with TRBJ2-7; TRBD1 matches 12 bases. V lost 7 bases, J lost 3 bases, and 7 bases stayed unmatched. Germline loops: CDR1 LNHDA, CDR2 SQIVND (reference sequence). CDR3 length equals 15 residues. The CDR3 DNA follows: TGTGCCAGTACCAGGGGACAGGGGGCGGACTACGAGCAGTACTTC. Residues: CASTRGQGADYEQYF.

The chain combines TRBV5-1 with TRBJ2-1; maybe TRBD1 (5 bases). CDR1 is SGHRS and CDR2 is YFSETQ in the germline V gene. V dropped 1 base and J dropped 0 bases, with 17 bases sitting between them. The CDR3 contains 18 residues. The CDR3 is CASSLLGPVGGSYNEQFF. DNA for the CDR3: TGCGCCAGCAGCTTGTTGGGGCCAGTGGGTGGCTCCTACAATGAGCAGTTCTTC.

Comment on this clonotype: Since a much larger clone is just one base distant, this may be a read error. The chain joins TRBV10-2 to TRBJ1-4; 8 bases map to TRBD1. CDR1 WSHSY and CDR2 SAAADI come from the germline V gene. The CDR3 is 14 amino acids. The CDR3 sequence is CGSSESTGGVKLFF. The CDR3 DNA is TGCGGCAGCAGTGAGTCTACAGGGGGAGTAAAACTGTTTTTT.

J is TRBJ2-5 and V is TRBV10-2; no firm D call. Per the germline V gene, CDR1 is WSHSY and CDR2 is SAAADI. The V end lost 1 base, the J end lost 7 bases, and 10 bases lay between the germline ends. CDR3 length: 13 amino acids. As DNA, the CDR3 is TGCGCCAGCAGTGAGTTGGGATTAGCGACCCAGTACTTC. Encoded protein: CASSELGLATQYF.

Details on this clonotype: This CDR3 is missing its conserved last phenylalanine or tryptophan, likely due to a read error. The CDR3 reads CASSQGGERAFS. CDR3 nucleotide sequence: TGTGCCAGCAGCCAAGGCGGAGAGAGAGCTTTCTCT. The V and J genes are TRBV3-1 and TRBJ1-1; D not resolved. Germline CDR1 reads LGHDT; CDR2 reads YNNKEL (reference sequence). Deletions cut 1 base from V and 10 bases from J, with 10 bases between. This CDR3 has 12 amino acids.

This rearrangement joins TRBV19 to TRBJ2-3, with D possibly called TRBD1 or TRBD2 (5 bases each). The CDR3 is 14 amino acids. Deletions cut 10 bases from V and 2 bases from J, with 16 bases between. From germline, CDR1 is LNHDA and CDR2 SQIVND (reference sequence). In nucleotides, the CDR3 is TGTGCCACCGCGCTCGGGGCGCTCACAGATACGCAGTATTTT. It is translated as CATALGALTDTQYF.

The genes are TRBV11-2 and TRBJ2-2, with no clear D. The V gene's germline CDR1 is SGHAT and CDR2 FQNNGV. The V gene lost 5 bases and the J gene lost 7 bases, with 11 bases spanning the gap. The CDR3 runs 13 residues. CDR3 DNA sequence: TGTGCCAGCAGCCCAAAGCACATCGGGGAGCTGTTTTTT. As protein: CASSPKHIGELFF.

In the case of this clonotype: The junction departs from germline at one end; a sequencing error may be responsible. V is TRBV7-2 and J is TRBJ2-5, with 11 bases fitting TRBD1. The CDR3 contains 14 residues. The germline V gene has CDR1 SGHTA and CDR2 FQGNSA. CDR3 nucleotides: TGTGCCAGCAGCTTAGACGGATTTGGGGGACAGGGGGTTTTC. Protein: CASSLDGFGGQGVF.

In its sample, this clonotype was seen a few times. V gene TRBV28 combines with J gene TRBJ1-5; 9 nucleotides line up with TRBD1. With V trimmed by 4 bases and J by 2 bases, 9 bases remained unmatched. Germline V gene lookup returns CDR1 MDHEN and CDR2 SYDVKM. This CDR3 has 17 residues. This CDR3 reads CASSSHRGRSGNQPQHF. In DNA, the CDR3 is TGTGCCAGCAGTTCTCACAGGGGGCGCAGCGGCAATCAGCCCCAGCATTTT.

This clonotype occurred many times. This chain connects TRBV20-1 to TRBJ2-3; TRBD2 might be the D (5 bases). CDR1 is DFQATT, CDR2 SNEGSKA, per germline (reference sequence). The length of the CDR3 is 15 residues. Trimming removed 5 bases from V and 2 bases from J, with 17 bases in between. The CDR3 DNA reads TGCAGTGCTCCGGCCGGAGCGGCTATCACAGATACGCAGTATTTT. This codes for CSAPAGAAITDTQYF.

At least ten counts were recorded for this clonotype. This chain uses TRBV7-8 with TRBJ2-5, with TRBD1 identical over 8 bases. With 7 bases clipped from V and 4 bases from J, the junction kept 14 bases outside the gene matches. The germline gives CDR1 SGHVS, CDR2 FQNEAQ. The CDR3 sequence is 16 residues long. Here the CDR3 reads CASTQRGVGQGETQYF. The DNA for the CDR3 is TGTGCCAGCACCCAACGAGGGGTCGGACAGGGAGAGACCCAGTACTTC.

This clonotype was counted at least ten times. This chain uses TRBV6-5 with TRBJ2-6, with D uncertain. Trimming took 5 bases from V and 1 from J, leaving 3 bases between them. In germline, CDR1 is MNHEY, CDR2 SVGAGI. The CDR3 spans 13 residues. The CDR3 bases are TGTGCCAGCAGTCGATCTGGGGCCAACGTCCTGACTTTC. It yields the protein CASSRSGANVLTF.

This chain uses TRBV4-1 with TRBJ1-2; no definite D call. V dropped 7 bases and J dropped 8 bases, with 14 bases sitting between them. The germline CDR1 and CDR2 sequences are MGHRA and YSYEKL. The CDR3 has 12 residues. CDR3 sequence reads: CASMSRREGYTF. The CDR3 nucleotides read TGCGCCAGCATGTCCCGTCGGGAAGGCTACACCTTC.

The chain carries TRBV20-1 and TRBJ2-1, with 9 positions matching TRBD1. Germline-derived CDR1 and CDR2 are DFQATT and SNEGSKA (reference sequence). CDR3 length: 14 residues. After removal of 4 bases from V and 3 bases from J, the junction contained 4 bases not matched to a gene. CDR3 nucleotides: TGCAGTGCTAAAACGACAGGGGGCTACAATGAGCAGTTCTTC. Protein sequence: CSAKTTGGYNEQFF.

V usage is TRBV15 and J usage is TRBJ1-1, with a tentative D call TRBD1 (6 bases). The CDR3 loop spans 16 amino acids. V was pared by 0 bases and J by 4 bases, with 15 bases between. The germline CDR1 and CDR2 sequences are LNHNV and YYDKDF (reference sequence). In DNA form, the CDR3 reads TGTGCCACCAGCAGAGAAAGCCCAGGGGCCATCACTGAAGCTTTCTTT. Its translation: CATSRESPGAITEAFF.